Each of the 6 T cell receptor beta chains below was sequenced from the same sample in a study of a mutant IDH1 vaccine in newly diagnosed glioma. Time point meaning: baseline, week 1 (first vaccination visit). The treatment is: pre-vaccination baseline after standard-of-care therapy. The table came from immunoSEQ multiplex PCR; TCRdb's copy has only in-frame clones and leaves some out. The table shows 75,000 to 100,000 clones, with about 80% occurring only once. This specimen was PBMCs, taken from a glioma patient treated with radiotherapy, temozolomide or both. These receptors were taken from a middle-aged man with glioma. Some clones in this sample may be carry-over from other donors' samples.

This chain connects TRBV5-1 to TRBJ2-5; 8 nucleotides agree with TRBD1. CDR3 length: 14 amino acids. The ends lost 4 bases at V and 7 bases at J; junction bases unmatched: 9. Germline lookup yields CDR1 SGHRS and CDR2 YFSETQ. CDR3 residues: CASSTGQGSGTQYF. CDR3 DNA: TGCGCCAGCAGCACCGGACAGGGTAGCGGGACCCAGTACTTC.

The CDR3 loop reads CASRPQGGPRETQYF. CDR3 DNA sequence: TGTGCCAGCAGACCACAGGGGGGGCCTCGGGAGACCCAGTACTTC. The chain links TRBV6-5 to TRBJ2-5, with D possibly being TRBD1 (8 bases). The CDR3 runs 15 residues. V gave up 6 bases and J gave up 5 bases, with 19 bases separating them. Germline V gene sequence: CDR1 MNHEY, CDR2 SVGAGI.

V and J are TRBV18 and TRBJ1-2, with D unresolved. Between the trimmed V and J ends, which lost 2 bases and 4 bases, there was a span of 11 bases. The CDR3 contains 14 residues. Germline assignment: CDR1 KGHSH and CDR2 LQKENI. CDR3 in DNA: TGTGCCAGCTCACCAAGAGGAGAGGGCTATGGCTACACCTTC. Translated: CASSPRGEGYGYTF.

The chain joins TRBV6-1 to TRBJ2-4, with 7 bases that match TRBD2. Germline V gene data show CDR1 as MNHNS and CDR2 as SASEGT. CDR3 length: 16 amino acids. The J segment lost 7 bases and the V segment lost 4 bases, leaving 13 bases of the junction unmatched. The CDR3 region is CASSAWRGMNRNIQYF. The DNA of the CDR3 is TGTGCCAGCAGTGCTTGGCGGGGGATGAATCGGAACATTCAGTACTTC.

The genes are TRBV6-1 and TRBJ1-2; 7 bases line up with TRBD1. V shed 7 bases and J 1 base; nucleotides not matched to a gene: 6. Per the germline V gene, CDR1 is MNHNS and CDR2 is SASEGT. The CDR3 runs 14 residues. Written as DNA, the CDR3 is TGTGCCAGCAACACAAGGGGGCTTAACTATGGCTACACCTTC. This codes for CASNTRGLNYGYTF.

The V call is TRBV10-3, the J call TRBJ2-7, with D possibly being TRBD1 (6 bases). The CDR3 is made up of 14 amino acids. Trimming took off 6 bases at V and 3 bases at J, with 15 bases between the two ends. Germline lookup yields CDR1 ENHRY and CDR2 SYGVKD. The CDR3: CAIRETGSIYEQYF. The CDR3 nucleotides read TGTGCCATCAGAGAGACAGGATCGATCTACGAGCAGTACTTC.